This T cell receptor (beta chain) was sequenced for a study of T cell responses to AZD1222 COVID-19 vaccine (TCRdb year 2021). In the study overall: AZD1222 recipients whose second dose came at about 4 weeks and those whose second dose came at about 12 weeks were combined into one group, since spike-specific TCR depth and breadth did not differ between the two schedules. A total of under 250 trial participants underwent TCR sequencing, of whom 207 had received two doses of AZD1222 and around 26 had received two doses of the MenACWY control vaccine. Trial participants were enrolled by age into subgroups of 18-55, 56-69 and 70-plus years, and around 150, 29 and 61 TCR-sequenced participants, respectively, were included in these subgroups. On the study overall, not on this receptor specifically: Because no samples from the day 14 peak response were available, repertoires could be characterized only after the peak T cell response. In the small 56-69-year group, the increase in depth fell short of significance, most likely because of low power. After two AZD1222 doses, both the breadth and the depth of spike-specific TCRs were significantly higher than at day 0 and than in MenACWY recipients. Conclusions about previously exposed vaccinees were limited because only a handful of AZD1222 recipients were SARS-CoV-2 seropositive at baseline. CD4 TCRs associated with the vaccine covered the entire spike protein, and the dominant responses were in regions 160-218 and 743-854. Participants were mostly white British and included more females than males, and it was suggested by the authors that clonal diversity may have been underestimated. Reportedly, close to half of the unique spike-specific TCRs recognized epitopes lying outside the regions that are mutated in the B.1.351 and B.1.1.7 variants.

Comments on this clone: Its antigen is not yet known. There are no base qualities to consult, and no much larger clone falls within one base.

The CDR3 regions of human TCRbeta chains were analyzed by immunosequencing. The study's own analysis went as follows. Repertoire TCRs were matched against a reference library of SARS-CoV-2-specific TCRs generated with the MIRA antigen-specificity platform. Breadth was defined as the fraction of unique TCRs that were SARS-CoV-2-associated. Depth was defined as the fraction of total T cells that were SARS-CoV-2-associated. Each spike-specific TCR was assigned to its reactive spike region and to a CD4 or CD8 class using the MIRA data. Log10-transformed breadth and depth values were compared by one-way ANOVA with Sidak's multiple comparisons tests. This is the immuneACCESS table as TCRdb keeps it, with only in-frame sequences that have V and J called. A part of the clones is gone; compared with another copy, unresolved V genes explain less than half, and the rest is unexplained. Clone size and the V and J calls come from that table; the DNA yielded D and trimming. This sample holds around 66,000 clones; about 88% were observed only once. The top ten clones comprise roughly 17% of the sample.

Per the publication, the time point label means: baseline before first vaccination. The vaccinee samples were drawn from two UK trials, COV001 and COV002, one of which was a single-blind randomized controlled phase 2/3 trial testing AZD1222 (ChAdOx1 nCoV-19) in healthy adults. For TCRbeta chain sequencing, PBMC samples from trial participants were taken at day 0 and at day 28 after the second dose. The junction carries 10 bases between V and J, which are trimmed by 3 bases and 3 bases respectively. CDR1 SGDLS and CDR2 YYNGEE are derived from the germline V gene. The CDR3, from cysteine to phenylalanine, totals 14 residues. Only the CDR3 DNA is retained, 42 bases long and in frame from the first base.

The chain employs TRBV9 and TRBJ1-5, with a tentative D gene TRBD1 over 5 matching bases. This specimen consisted of peripheral blood, obtained on day 0 of AZD1222 vaccination. This receptor was identified in an adult in good health. The CDR3 in this case is CASSAGTVNQPQHF. The base sequence is TGTGCCAGCAGCGCCGGGACGGTCAATCAGCCCCAGCATTTT.